The 20 T cell receptor beta chains reported below all come from one sample, sequenced in a study of blood T cells in healthy people across ages. Sample-barcoded 5' priming and a J-beta primer mix drove a second PCR of roughly 6 to 12 cycles. TCRdb re-analysed the 5' RACE reads in MiXCR, keeping a single row per CDR3 protein. The sample includes 650,000 or so distinct CDR3 sequences, over 40% of them seen just once. Source material: blood. These receptors all stem from a woman older than 75 in good health.

V is TRBV5-1 and J is TRBJ1-1; 8 bases match TRBD1. Germline V gene data show CDR1 as SGHRS and CDR2 as YFSETQ. This CDR3 comprises 15 residues. J was trimmed by 0 bases and V by 3 bases; bases with no gene match: 4. CDR3 protein: CASSWTGTMNTEAFF. DNA for the CDR3: TGCGCCAGCAGCTGGACAGGGACCATGAACACTGAAGCTTTCTTT.

The V gene is TRBV3-1, the J gene TRBJ2-3; the D is unclear. V was trimmed by 0 bases and J by 0 bases, leaving 7 bases between them. Germline CDR1 reads LGHDT; CDR2 reads YNNKEL (reference sequence). This CDR3 comprises 15 residues. CDR3 coding DNA: TGTGCCAGCAGCCAAGACATGTCTAGCACAGATACGCAGTATTTT. As protein: CASSQDMSSTDTQYF.

At least ten counts were recorded for this clonotype. This rearrangement joins TRBV12-3 or TRBV12-4 to TRBJ2-7; 9 nucleotides line up with TRBD1. Germline trimming cut 2 bases from V and 11 bases from J; bases unmatched to any gene: 10. CDR3 size: 14 residues. The CDR3 DNA sequence: TGTGCCAGCAGTTTACATGGGACAGGGCAAATCGAGTACTTC. This gives the protein CASSLHGTGQIEYF.

This clonotype was detected once. This may stem from a read error, because a much larger clone lies one nucleotide away. The chain uses TRBV9 and TRBJ2-5; the match to TRBD2 covers 11 bases. The J call is in doubt because the DNA end fits TRBJ2-7 better. CDR3 length equals 16 residues. The germline CDR1 and CDR2 sequences are SGDLS and YYNGEE. Here the CDR3 reads CASSVSPTSGMLEQYF. The CDR3 nucleotides read TGTGCCAGCAGCGTATCCCCGACTAGCGGGATGCTCGAGCAGTACTTC.

V is TRBV5-1 and J is TRBJ2-3; maybe TRBD2 (6 bases). V lost 0 bases and J lost 3, with 11 bases in between. Germline CDR1 SGHRS, CDR2 YFSETQ. The CDR3 consists of 15 residues. The CDR3 nucleotides are TGCGCCAGCAGCTTGGGCCTAGGGACTACAGATACGCAGTATTTT. Protein sequence: CASSLGLGTTDTQYF.

The chain joins TRBV20-1 to TRBJ2-3; D perhaps matches TRBD1 (6 bases). The germline gives CDR1 DFQATT, CDR2 SNEGSKA (reference sequence). The CDR3 totals 11 residues. V shed 8 bases and J shed 9 bases, with 15 bases lying between them. Here the CDR3 reads CSPGGGQTQYF. The CDR3 nucleotides read TGCAGTCCTGGTGGAGGACAGACGCAGTATTTT.

This clonotype has ten or more counts. A read error may be the cause here, since a much bigger clone is one base away. This CDR3 reads CSVGAGLAKNIQYF. The CDR3 DNA reads as TGCAGCGTTGGGGCGGGATTAGCCAAAAACATTCAGTACTTC. This chain joins TRBV29-1 and TRBJ2-4, with a tentative D call TRBD2 (6 bases). This CDR3 has 14 amino acids. Trimming took off 4 bases at V and 0 bases at J, with 10 bases between the two ends. CDR1 SQVTM and CDR2 ANQGSEA come from the germline V gene.

In this sample, this clonotype turned up once. The rearrangement links TRBV4-1 to TRBJ1-2; 7 positions agree with TRBD1. The J segment lost 2 bases and the V segment lost 1 base, leaving 4 bases of the junction unmatched. Germline loops: CDR1 MGHRA, CDR2 YSYEKL. The CDR3 extends over 15 amino acids. CDR3 nucleotide sequence: TGCGCCAGCAGCCAAGGACAGGGAGGAAACTATGGCTACACCTTC. Translated: CASSQGQGGNYGYTF.

This clonotype has only a few counts. The chain couples TRBV6-4 to TRBJ2-4; D remains unclear. CDR1 and CDR2 (germline): MRHNA, SNTAGT. The CDR3 length is 13 residues. Trimming cost V 2 bases and J 8 bases, with 10 bases left between them. The CDR3 loop reads CASSDRVGDIQYF. The CDR3 nucleotides are TGTGCCAGCAGTGACCGGGTTGGGGACATTCAGTACTTC.

This chain's CDR3 is CASRTDVGGYTF. In nucleotides, the CDR3 is TGTGCCAGCAGAACCGACGTAGGAGGCTACACCTTC. The V and J genes are TRBV6-2 or TRBV6-3 and TRBJ1-2; D not certain. Germline CDR1 and CDR2: MNHEY and SVGEGT. This CDR3 has 12 residues. V gave up 6 bases and J gave up 8 bases, with 13 bases separating them.

The chain employs TRBV20-1 and TRBJ2-2; D is uncertain. The CDR3 spans 14 residues. Germline values: CDR1 DFQATT, CDR2 SNEGSKA (reference sequence). The V end was cut by 6 bases, the J end by 0 bases, with 11 bases between. In DNA, the CDR3 is TGCAGTGCCGGATTCCTCGCGAACACCGGGGAGCTGTTTTTT. Amino acid sequence: CSAGFLANTGELFF.

This clonotype was counted only a few times. The gene calls are TRBV20-1 and TRBJ2-3, with 9 bases lining up with TRBD1. The junction had 8 bases not matched to a gene; V was cut back by 0 bases and J by 4 bases. The CDR3 consists of 16 residues. Looked up from germline, CDR1 is DFQATT and CDR2 is SNEGSKA (reference sequence). The CDR3 spells CSARDSGQGIADTQYF. In DNA, the CDR3 is TGCAGTGCTAGAGATTCCGGACAGGGGATTGCAGATACGCAGTATTTT.

Worth noting for this clonotype: At one end the junction does not follow the germline gene, possibly because of a read error. V and J are TRBV3-1 and TRBJ2-3; 7 bases line up with TRBD2. Germline CDR1 and CDR2: LGHDT and YNNKEL (reference sequence). CDR3 size: 17 residues. Here the CDR3 reads CAGSSHRLALRADTQYF. The CDR3 bases are TGTGCCGGCAGCTCCCACCGACTAGCCCTGAGGGCAGATACGCAGTATTTT.

This clonotype has a count of ten or more. Here the CDR3 DNA reads TGTGCCAGCACCCCGGCGAGTACCTCCTACGAGCAGTACTTC. Amino acids: CASTPASTSYEQYF. V usage is TRBV7-9 and J usage is TRBJ2-7; D is undetermined. The CDR3 totals 14 residues. Germline V gene sequence: CDR1 SEHNR, CDR2 FQNEAQ (reference sequence). With 7 bases removed from V and 0 bases from J, the gap between germline ends came to 13 bases.

This clonotype was seen only a few times. The V and J genes are TRBV5-1 and TRBJ2-5; TRBD2 agrees at 8 bases. The CDR3 spans 19 residues. The junction had 27 bases not matched to a gene; V was cut back by 3 bases and J by 11 bases. The germline CDR1 and CDR2 sequences are SGHRS and YFSETQ. CDR3 in amino acids: CASSSRPLLLAALYNEQYF. The CDR3, as DNA: TGCGCCAGCAGCTCCCGACCCTTGTTACTAGCGGCTTTATACAATGAGCAGTACTTC.

This clonotype was observed a handful of times. The rearrangement links TRBV3-1 to TRBJ1-2; D gene ambiguous. V lost 4 bases and J lost 8, with 11 bases in between. The CDR3 sequence is 12 residues long. Germline assignment: CDR1 LGHDT and CDR2 YNNKEL (reference sequence). Here the CDR3 reads CASSPSPGGYTF. CDR3 nucleotides: TGTGCCAGCAGCCCCAGCCCGGGCGGCTACACCTTC.

This CDR3 reads CASSLAQATNTGELFF. CDR3 sequence (DNA): TGCGCCAGCAGCTTAGCACAGGCAACGAACACCGGGGAGCTGTTTTTT. The chain carries TRBV5-1 and TRBJ2-2; D possibly corresponds to TRBD1 (5 bases). The CDR3 sequence is 16 residues long. CDR1 and CDR2 (germline): SGHRS, YFSETQ. V was trimmed by 2 bases and J by 0 bases, leaving 11 bases between them.

The J gene is TRBJ1-1, the V gene TRBV6-5; maybe TRBD1 (5 bases). The V gene's germline CDR1 is MNHEY and CDR2 SVGAGI. The CDR3 has 14 amino acids. V was cut by 2 bases and J by 4 bases, with 11 bases left in between. The CDR3 nucleotides are TGTGCCAGCAGTTACCGTCAGGGTGGCACTGAAGCTTTCTTT. Translation gives CASSYRQGGTEAFF.

The chain has TRBV7-8 and TRBJ2-5, with D perhaps TRBD2 (5 bases). CDR1 SGHVS and CDR2 FQNEAQ come from the germline V gene. Trimming removed 11 bases at V and 5 bases at J, with 24 bases between. This CDR3 has 15 residues. In DNA form, the CDR3 reads TGTGCCGCCGGGAAGGAGATCGAATCGAAGGAGACCCAGTACTTC. It translates to CAAGKEIESKETQYF.

Concerning this clonotype: A much larger clone is a single base away; this may be a read error. This rearrangement joins TRBV29-1 to TRBJ2-5; D is possibly TRBD2 (5 bases). This CDR3 is 14 amino acids long. Per germline, CDR1 SQVTM and CDR2 ANQGSEA. Trimming removed 5 bases at V and 11 bases at J, with 24 bases between. The CDR3 region is CSVLASLPYNEQYF. DNA for the CDR3: TGCAGCGTTCTAGCTTCACTCCCCTACAATGAGCAGTACTTC.